The 11 T cell receptor beta chains below all came from one sample that was sequenced in a study of shared clonotypes between healthy human individuals. The protocol was immunoSEQ multiplex PCR, while the TCRdb copy is restricted to in-frame clones and leaves out a portion. There are 660,000 or so clones in the sample; roughly 96% occur only once, and less than 0.13% lies in the top ten. Naive CD8 cells comprised CD45RO-negative, CCR7-positively selected cells, excluding terminally differentiated effector memory CD45RA+ cells. The sequenced sample was naive CD8+ T cells sorted from blood. Receptor source: a woman in her thirties in good health.

The chain links TRBV6-5 to TRBJ2-5; unclear D gene. CDR3 size: 12 residues. Germline CDR1 reads MNHEY; CDR2 reads SVGAGI. Trimming removed 6 bases at V and 2 bases at J, with 7 bases between. Here the CDR3 DNA reads TGTGCCAGCAGGGGTGGGCAAGAGACCCAGTACTTC. This codes for CASRGGQETQYF.

This rearrangement joins TRBV12-5 to TRBJ2-5, with D maybe TRBD2 (6 bases). The CDR3 covers 17 residues. V lost 2 bases to trimming and J lost 1 base, with 17 bases between them. The germline CDR1 and CDR2 sequences are LGHNT and FRNRAP. CDR3 in amino acids: CASGLRSAGPCQETQYF. The DNA for the CDR3 is TGTGCTAGTGGTTTGAGGTCCGCGGGGCCCTGCCAAGAGACCCAGTACTTC.

Only one count was recorded for this clone. The chain combines TRBV4-1 with TRBJ1-5; D remains ambiguous. Deletions cut 0 bases from V and 3 bases from J, with 9 bases between. The CDR3 length is 15 residues. Germline lookup yields CDR1 MGHRA and CDR2 YSYEKL. The chain's CDR3 is CASSQDWRVNQPQHF. The CDR3, as DNA: TGCGCCAGCAGCCAAGATTGGAGAGTCAATCAGCCCCAGCATTTT.

The genes are TRBV2 and TRBJ2-4; TRBD1 matches 8 bases. This CDR3 spans 13 amino acids. V lost 3 bases to trimming and J lost 9 bases; unmatched junction nucleotides: 4. CDR1 SNHLY and CDR2 FYNNEI come from the germline V gene. CDR3 sequence: CASSDRGRSIQYF. CDR3 nucleotides: TGTGCCAGCAGTGACAGGGGGCGCAGCATTCAGTACTTC.

J is TRBJ2-3 and V is TRBV13; D may correspond to TRBD1 or TRBD2 (5 bases each). Trimming left V 3 bases short and J 3 bases short, with 13 bases between. There are 15 residues in the CDR3. Germline CDR1 reads PRHDT; CDR2 reads FYEKMQ (reference sequence). The CDR3 protein is CASSFFVGETDTQYF. The CDR3 DNA sequence: TGTGCCAGCAGCTTTTTCGTGGGGGAAACAGATACGCAGTATTTT.

CDR3 loop: CASSPTPSRHEQYF. In nucleotides, the CDR3 is TGTGCCAGTAGTCCAACACCGAGTAGACACGAGCAGTACTTC. V usage is TRBV19 and J usage is TRBJ2-7; D is unclear. The CDR3 is 14 amino acids. V was shortened by 5 bases and J by 5 bases, with 16 bases between the two germline ends. The germline V gene has CDR1 LNHDA and CDR2 SQIVND (reference sequence).

Only one count was recorded for this clone. The rearrangement joins TRBV5-6 to TRBJ2-1; D might be TRBD1 or TRBD2, each matching 5 bases. The V end was cut by 4 bases, the J end by 6 bases, with 17 bases between. This CDR3 has 15 residues. CDR1 and CDR2 from the germline V gene are SGHDT and YYEEEE. CDR3 loop: CASSPNGGRGNEQFF. Written as DNA, the CDR3 is TGTGCCAGCAGCCCCAACGGAGGAAGGGGCAATGAGCAGTTCTTC.

This clone has just one count. V gene TRBV2 combines with J gene TRBJ2-3, with D perhaps matching TRBD2 (5 bases). CDR3 length equals 14 residues. Trimming removed 8 bases from V and 1 base from J, with 13 bases in between. Germline V gene data show CDR1 as SNHLY and CDR2 as FYNNEI. The CDR3 DNA reads TGTGCCAGCTTTCACAGCGGTGGCACAGATACGCAGTATTTT. Residues: CASFHSGGTDTQYF.

This chain connects TRBV9 to TRBJ2-3; D is perhaps TRBD1 or TRBD2 (7 bases each). In germline, CDR1 is SGDLS, CDR2 YYNGEE. The CDR3 totals 16 residues. Trimming shortened V by 0 bases and J by 1 base, and 12 bases separated the two germline ends. The CDR3, as DNA: TGTGCCAGCAGCGTAGAGGGAGGGGGCGGCACAGATACGCAGTATTTT. Translated: CASSVEGGGGTDTQYF. The complete variable domain, with remaining parts taken from reference TRBV9 and TRBJ2-3, reads DSGVTQTPKHLITATGQRVTLRCSPRSGDLSVYWYQQSLDQGLQFLIQYYNGEERAKGNILERFSAQQFPDLHSELNLSSLELGDSALYFCASSVEGGGGTDTQYFGPGTRLTVL.

The chain carries TRBV28 and TRBJ1-1; D gene ambiguous. The CDR3 spans 11 residues. Trimming shortened V by 5 bases and J by 6 bases, and 7 bases separated the two germline ends. The germline V gene encodes CDR1 MDHEN and CDR2 SYDVKM. The CDR3 DNA is TGTGCCAGCAGTACCTACCCTGAAGCTTTCTTT. Residues: CASSTYPEAFF.

This sequence joins TRBV20-1 and TRBJ2-5; 7 bases fit TRBD2. Per the germline V gene, CDR1 is DFQATT and CDR2 is SNEGSKA (reference sequence). Germline trimming cut 6 bases from V and 5 bases from J; bases unmatched to any gene: 3. The CDR3 has 11 amino acids. The chain's CDR3 is CSATGGETQYF. The DNA of the CDR3 is TGCAGTGCCACCGGGGGGGAGACCCAGTACTTC.